What follows are 14 T cell receptor beta chains derived from one specimen sequenced in a study of OX40 agonist ivuxolimab in advanced cancers. Libraries were made using the immunoSEQ multiplex PCR assay. Drawn from immuneACCESS, this table holds only the in-frame rearrangements with V and J called that TCRdb kept. Clones are partly lost; checked studies trace under half to an unresolved V gene and leave the rest unexplained. The sample table holds tens of thousands of clones, of which more than 65% were seen once. The top ten clones comprise 5.5% of the sample. Sequencing was performed on CD4+ or CD8+ T cells sorted from blood, taken in a trial of the OX40 agonist ivuxolimab. The receptors shown here come from an adult with an advanced solid tumor such as melanoma, head and neck, liver or kidney cancer.

This clone was observed once. The CDR3 bases are TGTGCCAGCAGCGAGGAGCGGGAGGGCCTCTCCTACAATGAGCAGTTCTTC. Residues: CASSEEREGLSYNEQFF. The gene calls are TRBV13 and TRBJ2-1; 10 nucleotides agree with TRBD2. J was trimmed by 0 bases and V by 5 bases; bases with no gene match: 7. In germline, CDR1 is PRHDT, CDR2 FYEKMQ (reference sequence). CDR3 length: 17 residues.

This chain uses TRBV27 with TRBJ2-2; weak D call: TRBD1 (6 bases). V lost 6 bases and J lost 6, with 11 bases in between. Germline assignment: CDR1 MNHEY and CDR2 SMNVEV (reference sequence). The CDR3 length is 13 residues. CDR3 sequence reads: CASSRTAPGELFF. CDR3 bases: TGTGCCAGCAGCCGGACAGCACCCGGGGAGCTGTTTTTT.

This clone was seen a handful of times. CDR3 sequence reads: CASSQGQGAEYEQYV. CDR3 DNA sequence: TGCGCCAGCAGCCAAGGACAGGGGGCTGAGTACGAGCAGTACGTC. The rearrangement joins TRBV4-1 to TRBJ2-7; 10 nucleotides agree with TRBD1. The CDR3 is 15 amino acids. The V gene's germline CDR1 is MGHRA and CDR2 YSYEKL. J was trimmed by 4 bases and V by 1 base; bases with no gene match: 4.

The rearrangement links TRBV28 to TRBJ2-5; D is perhaps TRBD1 (5 bases). The DNA matches TRBJ2-7 better at its end, which makes the J call doubtful. This CDR3 spans 15 amino acids. Looked up from germline, CDR1 is MDHEN and CDR2 is SYDVKM. The CDR3 loop is CASSSPDNSLYEQYF. The CDR3 region has the DNA TGTGCCAGCAGTTCGCCGGACAATAGTCTCTACGAGCAGTACTTC.

This clone was found a few times. V gene TRBV7-3 combines with J gene TRBJ2-7, with D unclear. V was trimmed by 2 bases and J by 5 bases, leaving 10 bases between them. CDR1 and CDR2 (germline): SGHTA, FQGTGA. The CDR3 consists of 13 residues. CDR3 nucleotides: TGTGCCAGCAGCTTAGGTCAGTCCCACGAGCAGTACTTC. Its translation: CASSLGQSHEQYF. Together with reference TRBV7-3 and TRBJ2-7, the CDR3 gives the full variable domain: GAGVSQTPSNKVTEKGKYVELRCDPISGHTALYWYRQSLGQGPEFLIYFQGTGAADDSGLPNDRFFAVRPEGSVSTLKIQRTERGDSAVYLCASSLGQSHEQYFGPGTRLTVT.

The rearrangement uses TRBV5-1 and TRBJ2-1; D remains ambiguous. V lost 5 bases, J lost 8 bases, and 20 bases lay in between. This CDR3 has 15 amino acids. The germline gives CDR1 SGHRS, CDR2 YFSETQ. The CDR3 protein is CASSFDSSYVDEQFF. CDR3 DNA sequence: TGCGCCAGCAGTTTTGACTCGTCCTATGTAGATGAGCAGTTCTTC.

The genes are TRBV7-8 and TRBJ1-6; D gene uncertain. Deletions cut 1 base from V and 2 bases from J, with 12 bases between. From germline, CDR1 is SGHVS and CDR2 FQNEAQ. This CDR3 comprises 17 residues. CDR3 residues: CASSLVSPGPYNSPLHF. In DNA form, the CDR3 reads TGTGCCAGCAGCTTAGTCTCCCCCGGACCCTATAATTCACCCCTCCACTTT.

This clone was counted only a few times. The sample contains more than one DNA sequence encoding this CDR3. The chain joins TRBV5-8 to TRBJ1-2; D is unresolved. The CDR3 runs 13 residues. Trimming removed 2 bases at V and 0 bases at J, with 5 bases between. Germline CDR1 SGHTS, CDR2 YDEGEE. In nucleotides, the CDR3 is TGTGCCAGCAGCTTTGGCCCTAACTATGGCTACACCTTC. Translated: CASSFGPNYGYTF.

As for this clone: This clone may be a read error of a much larger clone one base away. V usage is TRBV6-4 and J usage is TRBJ2-2; perhaps D is TRBD1 or TRBD2 (5 bases each). The CDR3 is 16 residues long. The germline V gene encodes CDR1 MRHNA and CDR2 SNTAGT. CDR3 DNA sequence: TGTGCCAGCAGTGACAGTACAGGAGAGAACACCGGGAAGCTGTTTTTT. Protein product: CASSDSTGENTGKLFF.

CDR3 in DNA: TGTGCCAGCAGTTTACGAAACAGGGCGAATCCCGGAAACACCATATATTTT. This sequence encodes CASSLRNRANPGNTIYF. This chain uses TRBV28 with TRBJ1-3; D is possibly TRBD1 (6 bases). V was shortened by 2 bases and J by 4 bases, with 18 bases between the two germline ends. The CDR3 has 17 amino acids. CDR1 and CDR2 from the germline V gene are MDHEN and SYDVKM.

This clone has just a few counts. Here the CDR3 DNA reads TGTGCCAGCAAGGGGGGGTCGTACCAAGAGACCCAGTACTTC. Its translation: CASKGGSYQETQYF. V usage is TRBV2 and J usage is TRBJ2-5; tentatively, D is TRBD2 (7 bases). Germline-derived CDR1 and CDR2 are SNHLY and FYNNEI. The CDR3 covers 14 residues. V lost 7 bases, J lost 0 bases, and 12 bases lay in between. Full variable domain (rest looked up from reference TRBV2 and TRBJ2-5): EPEVTQTPSHQVTQMGQEVILRCVPISNHLYFYWYRQILGQKVEFLVSFYNNEISEKSEIFDDQFSVERPDGSNFTLKIRSTKLEDSAMYFCASKGGSYQETQYFGPGTRLLVL.

The chain joins TRBV7-2 to TRBJ2-3; D ambiguous. This CDR3 is built from 12 residues. CDR1 is SGHTA, CDR2 FQGNSA, per germline. V lost 2 bases and J lost 2, with 2 bases in between. Here the CDR3 DNA reads TGTGCCAGCAGCTTATACACAGATACGCAGTATTTT. Its translation is CASSLYTDTQYF.

As to this clone: A junction end diverges from the germline sequence, so it may reflect a read error. The chain joins TRBV5-4 to TRBJ1-2; D is ambiguous. The CDR3 length is 15 residues. The V gene's germline CDR1 is SGHNT and CDR2 YYREEE (reference sequence). CDR3 sequence (DNA): TGCGCCAGCAGCCCACCCGGGGTGGGAGTTTATGGCTACACCTTC. Translated, it gives CASSPPGVGVYGYTF.

This clone has a single count. The chain employs TRBV27 and TRBJ2-7; D is possibly TRBD1 or TRBD2 (7 bases each). There are 16 residues in the CDR3. Germline loops: CDR1 MNHEY, CDR2 SMNVEV (reference sequence). Deletions cut 3 bases from V and 1 base from J, with 16 bases between. The CDR3 spells CASSFLGGGQSYEQYF. The CDR3 DNA reads TGTGCCAGCAGTTTCTTGGGAGGGGGCCAATCCTACGAGCAGTACTTC.